This T cell receptor beta chain was recovered during a study of beta chain features in type 1 diabetes. The study, taken as a whole, reports: A pattern of fewer insertions and more deletions at VDJ junctions was seen in type 1 diabetes patients. Moderate yet significant TCRB CDR3 shortening was seen in Type 1 diabetes patients in all four CD4+ subsets.

On this clone itself: The antigen is unknown.

Sequencing targeted expressed TCRB transcripts, as all isolated RNA had been reverse transcribed. Data came from immunoSEQ multiplex PCR; TCRdb stores just in-frame clones and leaves some out. Found here are roughly 160,000 clones, approximately 7.9% of them singletons; the top ten hold about 0.5%. This CDR3 contains 11 residues. Germline V gene lookup returns CDR1 SGHTA and CDR2 FQGNSA. Trimming stripped 4 bases from V and 9 bases from J, with 10 bases between. The rearrangement joins TRBV7-2 to TRBJ2-7; D unresolved. The sample taken for sequencing was central memory CD4+ T cells from blood. The sequence derives from a man aged 18 to 30 with type 1 diabetes. The CDR3 is CASSSGRMQYF. The CDR3 DNA follows: TGTGCCAGCAGCTCCGGTCGAATGCAGTACTTC.